This is a list of T cell receptor beta chains from one sample in a study of blood T cell repertoires in COVID-19. The repertoire was sequenced with immunoSEQ multiplex PCR; TCRdb's copy has only in-frame clones and lacks some. The table shows roughly 670,000 clones, with 80% to 90% occurring only once. Sequenced input: peripheral blood. The receptors were sampled from a young woman with acute or convalescent COVID-19. Both conserved end residues are part of each CDR3. D genes are given only for firm matches. Rows may omit the clone size; those that give it use once, few, many or a size class.

>TRBJ2-3|TRBD2|-|TRBV9|15
CASGRLAGLTDTQYF
TGTGCCAGTGGGAGACTAGCGGGCCTCACAGATACGCAGTATTTT
>TRBJ1-3|TRBD1|-|TRBV5-1|17
CASSLDFGTVIGNTIYF
TGCGCCAGCAGCTTGGATTTCGGGACAGTTATAGGAAACACCATATATTTT
>TRBJ1-2|-|-|TRBV28|13
CASSLGSGAGYTF
TGTGCCAGCAGTTTAGGATCTGGGGCAGGCTACACCTTC
>TRBJ1-1|-|once|TRBV9|13
CASSVGGVPEAFF
TGTGCCAGCAGCGTAGGGGGCGTTCCTGAAGCTTTCTTT
>TRBJ2-7|TRBD1|-|TRBV6-1|16
CASSEGGDRVSYEQYF
TGTGCCAGCAGTGAAGGAGGGGACAGGGTCTCCTACGAGCAGTACTTC
>TRBJ1-1|-|-|TRBV19|17
CASSIGGWGQVNTEAFF
TGTGCCAGTAGTATTGGGGGGTGGGGTCAGGTGAACACTGAAGCTTTCTTT
>TRBJ2-6|-|-|TRBV3-1/TRBV3-2|19
CASSQDPARGAAGANVLTF
TGTGCCAGCAGCCAAGATCCCGCCAGGGGCGCCGCTGGGGCCAACGTCCTGACTTTC
>TRBJ1-4|-|-|TRBV19|15
CASSIPTPGGEKLFF
TGTGCCAGTAGTATACCGACTCCCGGGGGAGAAAAACTGTTTTTT
>TRBJ1-2|TRBD1|-|TRBV5-1|12
CASRRQGYGYTF
TGCGCCAGCAGGAGACAGGGGTATGGCTACACCTTC
>TRBJ2-1|TRBD1|-|TRBV6-2/TRBV6-3|15
CASSTTGGSYNEQFF
TGTGCCAGCAGTACGACAGGGGGCTCCTACAATGAGCAGTTCTTC
>TRBJ2-5|-|-|TRBV2|13
CASAGTLQETQYF
TGTGCCAGCGCCGGGACACTCCAAGAGACCCAGTACTTC
>TRBJ2-6|-|-|TRBV30|13
CAEYRAGANVLTF
TGTGCCGAGTACAGGGCTGGGGCCAACGTCCTGACTTTC
>TRBJ2-2|-|few|TRBV24-1|14
CATSAPDSPGELFF
TGTGCCACCAGTGCCCCGGACAGTCCCGGGGAGCTGTTTTTT
>TRBJ2-1|-|-|TRBV7-8|14
CASSGEGQVVEQFF
TGTGCCAGCAGCGGAGAGGGACAAGTGGTTGAGCAGTTCTTC
>TRBJ1-5|-|-|TRBV6-2/TRBV6-3|15
CASSYTGRGGQPQHF
TGTGCCAGCAGTTACACCGGGAGGGGGGGGCAGCCCCAGCATTTT
>TRBJ1-5|-|-|TRBV6-1|15
CASSELPGGNQPQHF
TGTGCCAGCAGTGAATTGCCGGGTGGCAATCAGCCCCAGCATTTT
>TRBJ1-1|TRBD1|once|TRBV7-6|16
CASSLRDSSATTEAFF
TGTGCCAGCAGCTTAAGGGACAGTTCTGCCACCACTGAAGCTTTCTTT
>TRBJ1-2|-|-|TRBV6-6|15
CASSYSGGVNYGYTF
TGTGCCAGCAGTTACTCAGGAGGGGTTAACTATGGCTACACCTTC
>TRBJ1-2|-|-|TRBV12-3/TRBV12-4|13
CASSFGGGGGYTF
TGTGCCAGCAGTTTCGGGGGGGGAGGTGGCTACACCTTC
>TRBJ1-4|-|-|TRBV2|15
CASSERGGPSEKLFF
TGTGCCAGCAGTGAAAGGGGGGGGCCCTCTGAAAAACTGTTTTTT
>TRBJ1-6|TRBD1|few|TRBV10-3|13
CAISEQGDSPLHF
TGTGCCATCAGTGAACAGGGGGATTCACCCCTCCACTTT
>TRBJ1-6|-|-|TRBV19|14
CASRWGLDNSPLHF
TGTGCCAGTAGATGGGGCTTGGATAATTCACCCCTCCACTTT
>TRBJ1-1|-|-|TRBV27|15
CASSYGDRFGGEAFF
TGTGCCAGCAGTTATGGAGACAGGTTTGGGGGTGAAGCTTTCTTT
>TRBJ2-3|TRBD2|-|TRBV6-4|15
CASSASGGAGDTQYF
TGTGCCAGCAGTGCCAGCGGGGGGGCCGGAGATACGCAGTATTTT
>TRBJ1-1|TRBD1|-|TRBV28|14
CASSDGQGETEAFF
TGTGCCAGCAGTGACGGACAGGGGGAGACTGAAGCTTTCTTT
>TRBJ1-1|-|-|TRBV9|13
CASQQAMDTEAFF
TGTGCTTCTCAGCAGGCTATGGACACTGAAGCTTTCTTT
>TRBJ1-2|TRBD1|-|TRBV4-2|15
CASSQAPTGGDGYTF
TGTGCCAGCAGCCAAGCCCCGACAGGGGGGGATGGCTACACCTTC
>TRBJ1-4|TRBD1|-|TRBV15|14
CATSRGTGNEKLFF
TGTGCCACCAGCAGGGGGACAGGGAATGAAAAACTGTTTTTT
>TRBJ1-1|-|-|TRBV7-9|14
CASSLEMAGTEAFF
TGTGCCAGCAGCTTGGAGATGGCAGGGACTGAAGCTTTCTTT
>TRBJ2-3|-|-|TRBV27|12
CASRQYTDTQYF
TGTGCCAGCAGACAGTACACAGATACGCAGTATTTT
>TRBJ2-1|-|-|TRBV6-2/TRBV6-3|13
CASSGTPPNEQFF
TGTGCCAGCAGCGGGACTCCCCCCAATGAGCAGTTCTTC
>TRBJ1-1|-|few|TRBV11-3|14
CASSLGGSQGEAFF
TGTGCCAGCAGCTTAGGCGGTTCTCAGGGTGAAGCTTTCTTT
>TRBJ2-6|TRBD1|-|TRBV4-3|19
CASSQDLADRGGGANVLTF
TGCGCCAGCAGCCAAGATCTCGCGGACAGGGGAGGTGGGGCCAACGTCCTGACTTTC
>TRBJ1-1|-|-|TRBV27|15
CASSLSRVPNTEAFF
TGTGCCAGCAGTTTAAGTCGGGTGCCAAACACTGAAGCTTTCTTT
>TRBJ1-1|-|once|TRBV27|13
CASSNYVQAEAFF
TGTGCCAGCAGTAATTATGTCCAGGCTGAAGCTTTCTTT
>TRBJ2-2|TRBD2|-|TRBV30|14
CAWYRGGKAGELFF
TGTGCCTGGTACCGGGGGGGGAAGGCCGGGGAGCTGTTTTTT
>TRBJ1-3|-|-|TRBV21-1|15
CASSPMGGSGNTIYF
TGTGCCAGCAGCCCAATGGGGGGTAGCGGAAACACCATATATTTT
>TRBJ1-6|TRBD1|-|TRBV6-4|14
CASRPGAGGMALHF
TGTGCCAGCCGCCCCGGGGCAGGGGGCATGGCCCTCCACTTT
>TRBJ1-5|TRBD1|-|TRBV23-1|16
CARETGGPYSNQPQHF
TGCGCCAGGGAGACAGGGGGCCCATATAGCAATCAGCCCCAGCATTTT
>TRBJ1-3|-|once|TRBV3-1/TRBV3-2|13
CASSQSGVDTIYF
TGTGCCAGCAGCCAGTCCGGGGTGGACACCATATATTTT
>TRBJ1-2|-|-|TRBV5-1|15
CASSLDAGSEDGYTF
TGCGCCAGCAGCTTGGATGCGGGTAGTGAGGATGGCTACACCTTC
>TRBJ1-2|-|-|TRBV7-2|13
CATRDTSRYGYTF
TGTGCGACCAGGGACACCTCCCGCTATGGCTACACCTTC
>TRBJ1-1|-|-|TRBV2|13
CAGGVSLNTEAFF
TGTGCTGGGGGGGTTTCTCTGAACACTGAAGCTTTCTTT
>TRBJ1-2|-|once|TRBV7-9|15
CASSPIGGGLNGYTF
TGTGCCAGCAGCCCCATAGGCGGGGGGTTAAATGGCTACACCTTC
>TRBJ2-7|-|-|TRBV21-1|20
CASSKGAGSRGTLSSYEQYF
TGTGCCAGCAGCAAAGGGGCGGGGTCAAGGGGAACCCTTAGCTCCTACGAGCAGTACTTC
>TRBJ2-5|TRBD2|-|TRBV28|17
CASSWGRLAGGQETQYF
TGTGCCAGCAGTTGGGGCCGGCTAGCGGGGGGGCAAGAGACCCAGTACTTC
>TRBJ2-5|-|-|TRBV6-6|13
CASSYFPQETQYF
TGTGCCAGCAGTTACTTCCCACAAGAGACCCAGTACTTC
>TRBJ2-1|TRBD2|-|TRBV5-1|15
CASSLGLAGYNEQFF
TGCGCCAGCAGCCTTGGACTAGCGGGGTACAATGAGCAGTTCTTC
>TRBJ2-2|-|-|TRBV11-2|15
CASSFGGSYTGELFF
TGTGCCAGCAGCTTTGGAGGCTCGTACACCGGGGAGCTGTTTTTT
>TRBJ2-1|-|-|TRBV2|15
CASSRQHPNYNEQFF
TGTGCCAGCAGTCGACAGCATCCAAACTACAATGAGCAGTTCTTC
>TRBJ1-6|-|-|TRBV5-4|16
CASSGGGRASNSPLHF
TGTGCCAGCAGCGGAGGAGGGAGGGCGAGTAATTCACCCCTCCACTTT
>TRBJ1-1|-|-|TRBV5-1|14
CASSLEGPNTEAFF
TGCGCCAGCAGCTTGGAGGGGCCGAACACTGAAGCTTTCTTT
>TRBJ2-1|-|-|TRBV12-3/TRBV12-4|12
CASSPIGGEQFF
TGTGCCAGCAGTCCTATAGGCGGTGAGCAGTTCTTC
>TRBJ1-2|-|once|TRBV29-1|15
CSVESLGTTLGGYTF
TGCAGCGTTGAATCCCTGGGCACAACCTTGGGTGGCTACACCTTC
>TRBJ1-5|TRBD1|-|TRBV3-1/TRBV3-2|16
CASSHSTGGGGQPQHF
TGTGCCAGCAGCCACTCGACAGGGGGAGGCGGGCAGCCCCAGCATTTT
>TRBJ2-3|-|-|TRBV4-3|15
CASSALDSQGDTQYF
TGCGCCAGCAGCGCCCTTGATAGTCAGGGAGATACGCAGTATTTT
>TRBJ2-2|-|-|TRBV19|12
CASVRKGGELFF
TGTGCCAGTGTCAGGAAAGGAGGGGAGCTGTTTTTT
>TRBJ1-3|TRBD1|once|TRBV4-1|17
CASSQPGQLFPGNTIYF
TGCGCCAGCAGCCAACCGGGACAGCTTTTTCCTGGAAACACCATATATTTT
>TRBJ2-2|-|few|TRBV5-5|15
CASSPLAGPTGELFF
TGTGCCAGCAGCCCCCTGGCAGGGCCCACCGGGGAGCTGTTTTTT
>TRBJ1-1|-|-|TRBV6-6|14
CASSYSDKNTEAFF
TGTGCCAGCAGTTACTCGGACAAGAACACTGAAGCTTTCTTT